The 22 T cell receptor beta chains reported below all come from one sample, sequenced in a study of TIL therapy for anti-PD-1-resistant metastatic lung cancer (dated by TCRdb to the early 2020s). Sample time point, as interpreted from the label and publication: pre-treatment sample, taken before nivolumab and TIL therapy. The baseline tumor samples were excised metastases, mostly pleural nodules or supraclavicular lymph nodes, taken from the same resection that was used to grow TIL. TCR beta CDR3 regions were amplified from genomic DNA with the immunoSEQ v3 hsTCRB kit using bias-controlled multiplex PCR. TCRdb mirrors the immuneACCESS table, restricted to in-frame sequences. Some clones are absent from its copies; in checked studies, under half trace to an unresolved V gene, and the reason for the others is unknown. The sample profile shows about 100,000 clones; less than 70% of them were found once. Approximately 11% of the sample goes to the ten largest clones.

The sample in question was tumor tissue, obtained at baseline. These receptor sequences come from a person aged 25-80 years with non-small cell lung cancer.

This chain joins TRBV27 and TRBJ2-5, with D possibly being TRBD1 (6 bases). Germline values: CDR1 MNHEY, CDR2 SMNVEV (reference sequence). V lost 0 bases and J lost 4, with 12 bases in between. The length of the CDR3 is 15 residues. CDR3 sequence (DNA): TGTGCCAGCAGTTTATCCCGTACAGGGAGAGAGACCCAGTACTTC. Translated: CASSLSRTGRETQYF.

The V and J genes are TRBV5-6 and TRBJ2-1, with unresolved D. This CDR3 comprises 14 residues. Trimming removed 3 bases at V and 2 bases at J, with 9 bases between. Per the germline V gene, CDR1 is SGHDT and CDR2 is YYEEEE. The CDR3 is CASSWVLAYNEQFF. The CDR3 DNA reads as TGTGCCAGCAGCTGGGTCTTGGCCTACAATGAGCAGTTCTTC.

The chain employs TRBV6-8 and TRBJ1-1; the D gene is possibly TRBD1 (6 bases). V was cut by 6 bases and J by 0 bases, with 11 bases left in between. Germline CDR1 MNHGY, CDR2 SAAAGT. The CDR3 totals 14 residues. The CDR3 loop reads CASSLDSLNTEAFF. DNA for the CDR3: TGTGCCAGCAGCCTGGACAGTTTGAACACTGAAGCTTTCTTT.

This chain joins TRBV12-5 and TRBJ2-5; 7 bases map to TRBD2. The germline V gene encodes CDR1 LGHNT and CDR2 FRNRAP. CDR3 size: 20 residues. The trim removed 2 bases at V and 7 bases at J, leaving 25 bases unmatched. CDR3 sequence reads: CASGLPTGRHLAVLGRTQYF. Here the CDR3 DNA reads TGTGCTAGTGGTTTGCCAACTGGGCGGCACCTAGCGGTCTTGGGTCGGACCCAGTACTTC.

This clone was detected only a few times. The chain has TRBV11-2 and TRBJ1-3; D gene uncertain. CDR3 length: 16 residues. V was pared by 5 bases and J by 0 bases, with 14 bases between. In germline, CDR1 is SGHAT, CDR2 FQNNGV. The CDR3 protein is CASSVTTRNSGNTIYF. CDR3 coding DNA: TGTGCCAGCAGCGTCACCACTCGGAACTCTGGAAACACCATATATTTT.

The rearrangement joins TRBV7-2 to TRBJ1-2; D gene uncertain. The CDR3 is 16 amino acids. V lost 1 base and J 4 bases, leaving 16 bases between the germline ends. Germline-derived CDR1 and CDR2 are SGHTA and FQGNSA. The CDR3: CASSLGGGSEGYGYTF. The CDR3 bases are TGTGCCAGCAGCTTAGGAGGAGGTAGTGAGGGCTATGGCTACACCTTC.

This clone was detected only a few times. The chain employs TRBV4-3 and TRBJ1-3; D call uncertain. V gave up 2 bases and J gave up 4 bases, with 9 bases separating them. Germline V gene data show CDR1 as LGHNA and CDR2 as YSLEER. The length of the CDR3 is 14 residues. In DNA form, the CDR3 reads TGCGCCAGCAGCCAATACAGTAGCGGAAACACCATATATTTT. Encoded protein: CASSQYSSGNTIYF.

The chain carries TRBV3-1 (or the pseudogene TRBV3-2) and TRBJ2-1, with a possible D match to TRBD2 (6 bases). The CDR3 has 15 residues. Per the germline V gene, CDR1 is LGHDT and CDR2 is YNNKEL (reference sequence). Trimming pared 1 base from V and 8 bases from J, leaving 15 bases between. The CDR3 region has the DNA TGTGCCAGCAGCCAAGGGGGACTTCCGTGGGATGAGCAGTTCTTC. Protein sequence: CASSQGGLPWDEQFF.

CDR3 in amino acids: CASTDGDGGPANNEQFF. The CDR3 DNA reads as TGTGCCAGCACCGACGGGGACGGAGGACCGGCGAACAATGAGCAGTTCTTC. V is TRBV7-9 and J is TRBJ2-1; TRBD1 or TRBD2 may be the D gene (5 bases each). V lost 7 bases and J 5 bases, leaving 24 bases between the germline ends. Germline V gene data show CDR1 as SEHNR and CDR2 as FQNEAQ (reference sequence). This CDR3 contains 17 residues.

The rearrangement uses TRBV13 and TRBJ2-2, with 8 bases aligning to TRBD1. CDR3 length: 16 residues. The trim removed 5 bases at V and 4 bases at J, leaving 9 bases unmatched. The germline V gene has CDR1 PRHDT and CDR2 FYEKMQ (reference sequence). In DNA, the CDR3 is TGTGCCAGCAGCACCTGGACAGGGTCGACCACCGGGGAGCTGTTTTTT. The encoded protein is CASSTWTGSTTGELFF.

The chain recombines TRBV14 with TRBJ1-1; 7 bases line up with TRBD1. Germline CDR1 and CDR2: SGHDN and FVKESK. Trimming removed 5 bases from V and 7 bases from J; junction bases left unmatched: 19. This CDR3 has 17 residues. Written as DNA, the CDR3 is TGTGCCAGCAGCGGTACGGGACAGCTCTCTCGAAGGGGTGAAGCTTTCTTT. Translating it yields CASSGTGQLSRRGEAFF.

The CDR3 DNA sequence: TGTGCCAGCTCACCCGGGGCGGGCAGCACAGATACGCAGTATTTT. It is translated as CASSPGAGSTDTQYF. The rearrangement joins TRBV18 to TRBJ2-3; possibly TRBD1 or TRBD2 for D (5 bases each). CDR3 length equals 15 residues. Trimming cost V 3 bases and J 0 bases, with 10 bases left between them. Germline loops: CDR1 KGHSH, CDR2 LQKENI.

The chain joins TRBV18 to TRBJ2-5; 9 positions agree with TRBD1. Per germline, CDR1 KGHSH and CDR2 LQKENI. This CDR3 is 15 amino acids long. V trimming: 0 bases; J trimming: 4 bases; junction bases outside the gene matches: 3. In DNA, the CDR3 is TGTGCCAGCTCACCACCAAACAGGGGGCGAGAGACCCAGTACTTC. Translating it yields CASSPPNRGRETQYF. The variable domain in full, completed from reference TRBV18 and TRBJ2-5, reads NAGVMQNPRHLVRRRGQEARLRCSPMKGHSHVYWYRQLPEEGLKFMVYLQKENIIDESGMPKERFSAEFPKEGPSILRIQQVVRGDSAAYFCASSPPNRGRETQYFGPGTRLLVL.

The rearrangement joins TRBV6-5 to TRBJ2-7; D is perhaps TRBD1 (5 bases). This CDR3 spans 14 amino acids. V was pared by 2 bases and J by 2 bases, with 10 bases between. CDR1 and CDR2 from the germline V gene are MNHEY and SVGAGI. The CDR3 protein is CASSYGAETYEQYF. CDR3 DNA sequence: TGTGCCAGCAGTTACGGGGCGGAAACCTACGAGCAGTACTTC.

This sequence joins TRBV28 and TRBJ1-5; D is unresolved. V lost 3 bases and J 3 bases, leaving 12 bases between the germline ends. Germline V gives CDR1 MDHEN, CDR2 SYDVKM. There are 15 residues in the CDR3. The CDR3 DNA follows: TGTGCCAGCAGTTTCCTGACGGGCTCCAATCAGCCCCAGCATTTT. It encodes CASSFLTGSNQPQHF.

This sequence joins TRBV4-3 and TRBJ2-7; D is unresolved. The V and J ends lost 4 bases and 7 bases respectively, with 17 bases between them. This CDR3 has 14 amino acids. Germline V gives CDR1 LGHNA, CDR2 YSLEER. The CDR3 here is CASSPRTESHEQYF. The CDR3 coding sequence is TGCGCCAGCAGCCCGAGGACGGAGTCGCATGAGCAGTACTTC.

The V gene is TRBV9, the J gene TRBJ2-2, with a tentative D call TRBD1 (5 bases). CDR1 and CDR2 from the germline V gene are SGDLS and YYNGEE. The CDR3 consists of 15 residues. The ends were cut back, 0 bases at V and 6 bases at J, with 12 bases in the middle. Here the CDR3 reads CASSVAQGGAGELFF. The CDR3 bases are TGTGCCAGCAGCGTAGCTCAGGGTGGTGCCGGGGAGCTGTTTTTT. The variable domain in full, with the rest retrieved from reference TRBV9 and TRBJ2-2, is DSGVTQTPKHLITATGQRVTLRCSPRSGDLSVYWYQQSLDQGLQFLIQYYNGEERAKGNILERFSAQQFPDLHSELNLSSLELGDSALYFCASSVAQGGAGELFFGEGSRLTVL.

The chain is built from TRBV13 and TRBJ2-7, with TRBD2 as a possible D gene (7 bases). This CDR3 spans 14 amino acids. Germline V lookup: CDR1 PRHDT, CDR2 FYEKMQ (reference sequence). With 7 bases removed from V and 2 bases from J, the gap between germline ends came to 15 bases. CDR3 nucleotide sequence: TGTGCCAGCAACAAAGGGGGGGGCGCCTACGAGCAGTACTTC. This gives the protein CASNKGGGAYEQYF.

The chain joins TRBV5-1 to TRBJ2-3; TRBD1 might be the D (6 bases). Trimming removed 3 bases at V and 0 bases at J, with 11 bases between. Germline V gene lookup returns CDR1 SGHRS and CDR2 YFSETQ. This CDR3 comprises 15 residues. The CDR3 region has the DNA TGCGCCAGCAGCTATGGGACACCAAGCACAGATACGCAGTATTTT. Protein sequence: CASSYGTPSTDTQYF.

This rearrangement joins TRBV4-1 to TRBJ1-5; tentatively, D is TRBD1 (6 bases). Trimming cost V 1 base and J 2 bases, with 21 bases left between them. Germline CDR1 and CDR2: MGHRA and YSYEKL. The CDR3 has 19 amino acids. The CDR3 coding sequence is TGCGCCAGCAGCCAAGTTCCGGGGGCTACCTGGAGGGGCAATCAGCCCCAGCATTTT. It translates to CASSQVPGATWRGNQPQHF.

The chain links TRBV25-1 to TRBJ1-1; unclear D gene. Per the germline V gene, CDR1 is MGHDK and CDR2 is SYGVNS. V gave up 1 base and J gave up 4 bases, with 16 bases separating them. This CDR3 is 16 amino acids long. The CDR3 sequence: CASSEFVGSAITEAFF. The CDR3 nucleotides are TGTGCCAGCAGTGAATTTGTAGGGAGTGCAATCACTGAAGCTTTCTTT.

This chain connects TRBV28 to TRBJ1-4; TRBD1 agrees at 7 bases. V trimming: 5 bases; J trimming: 3 bases; junction bases outside the gene matches: 3. In germline, CDR1 is MDHEN, CDR2 SYDVKM. The CDR3 loop spans 14 amino acids. CDR3 loop: CASSNRGPNEKLFF. For the CDR3, the DNA is TGTGCCAGCAGTAACAGGGGACCTAATGAAAAACTGTTTTTT.